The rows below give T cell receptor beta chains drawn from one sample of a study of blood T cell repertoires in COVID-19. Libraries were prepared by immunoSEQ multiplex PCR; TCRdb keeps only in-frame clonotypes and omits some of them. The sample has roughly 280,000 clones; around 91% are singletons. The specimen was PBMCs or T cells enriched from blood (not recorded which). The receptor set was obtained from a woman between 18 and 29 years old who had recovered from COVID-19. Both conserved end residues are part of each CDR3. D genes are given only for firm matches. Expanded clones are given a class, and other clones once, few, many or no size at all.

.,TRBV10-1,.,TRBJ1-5,TGCGCCAGCAGTGAGGAAGGGGGTCAGCCCCAGCATTTT,CASSEEGGQPQHF
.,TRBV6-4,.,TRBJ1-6,TGTGCCAGCAGCCTAATTGTTAGTTCACCCCTCCACTTT,CASSLIVSSPLHF
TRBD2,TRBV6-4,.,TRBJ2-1,TGTGCCAGCAGTGACTCAGGCGGGGGAGATTACAATGAGCAGTTCTTC,CASSDSGGGDYNEQFF
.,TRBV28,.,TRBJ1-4,TGTGCCAGCAGTTTATTGAGTGCAACTAATGAAAAACTGTTTTTT,CASSLLSATNEKLFF
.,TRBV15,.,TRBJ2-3,TGTGCCACCAGCAGGGCCAGGCTGACCGACACAGATACGCAGTATTTT,CATSRARLTDTDTQYF
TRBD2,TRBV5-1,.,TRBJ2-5,TGCGCCAGCAGCTTGGTCGGGGGGTCAGAGACCCAGTACTTC,CASSLVGGSETQYF
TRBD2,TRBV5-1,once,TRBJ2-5,TGCGCCAGCAGCTCCCGGGAGGGCGGGGTAGAGACCCAGTACTTC,CASSSREGGVETQYF
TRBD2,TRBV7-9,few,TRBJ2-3,TGTGCCAGCCTCCTCACTAGCGGGGTCACAGATACGCAGTATTTT,CASLLTSGVTDTQYF
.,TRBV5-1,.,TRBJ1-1,TGCGCCAGCAGCTTGGCGGCAGGGGCGGTGAACACTGAAGCTTTCTTT,CASSLAAGAVNTEAFF
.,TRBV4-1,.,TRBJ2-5,TGCGCCAGCAGCCAGTCCTCTGGCCAGCGAAGAGAGACCCAGTACTTC,CASSQSSGQRRETQYF
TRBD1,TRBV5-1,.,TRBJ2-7,TGCGCCAGCAGCTTGGAGGGGACAGGGGATGAGCAGTACTTC,CASSLEGTGDEQYF
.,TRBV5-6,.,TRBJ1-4,TGTGCCAGCAGCTTTCAGGGGTGGGGGACTAATGAAAAACTGTTTTTT,CASSFQGWGTNEKLFF
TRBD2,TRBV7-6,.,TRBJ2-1,TGTGCCAGCAGCGGTATAGCGGGGCCCTCCTACAATGAGCAGTTCTTC,CASSGIAGPSYNEQFF
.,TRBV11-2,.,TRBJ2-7,TGTGCCAGCAGCCAAGGACACCTCTACGAGCAGTACTTC,CASSQGHLYEQYF
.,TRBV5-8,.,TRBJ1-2,TGTGCCAGCAGCTTGTTAGGACAGTATGGCTACACCTTC,CASSLLGQYGYTF
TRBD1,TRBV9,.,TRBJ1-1,TGTGCCAGCAGCGTAGCTGGACAGGGAAGCACTGAAGCTTTCTTT,CASSVAGQGSTEAFF
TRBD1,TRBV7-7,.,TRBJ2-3,TGTGCTAGCAGCTGGGGGACAGACTTCACAGATACGCAGTATTTT,CASSWGTDFTDTQYF
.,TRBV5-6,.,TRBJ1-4,TGTGCCAGCAGCTTCCTAGTGAATGAAAAACTGTTTTTT,CASSFLVNEKLFF
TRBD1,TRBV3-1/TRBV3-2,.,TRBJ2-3,TGTGCCAGCAGCCAACAGGGGGTCCGCACAGATACGCAGTATTTT,CASSQQGVRTDTQYF
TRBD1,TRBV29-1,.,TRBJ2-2,TGCAGCGTAGGACAGGGGCCCGGGGAGCTGTTTTTT,CSVGQGPGELFF
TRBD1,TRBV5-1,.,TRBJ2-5,TGCGCCAGCAGCCCTCAGGGGGTCGGGGAGACCCAGTACTTC,CASSPQGVGETQYF
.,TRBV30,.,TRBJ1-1,TGTGCCTGGAATCTCCAGGAATCTGAAGCTTTCTTT,CAWNLQESEAFF
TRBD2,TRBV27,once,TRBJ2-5,TGTGCCAGCACTTCATCGGGACTAACCCAAGAGACCCAGTACTTC,CASTSSGLTQETQYF
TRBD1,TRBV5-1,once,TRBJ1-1,TGCGCCAGCAGCTTGGGGGACAGGGGGCGCGGAGCTTTCTTT,CASSLGDRGRGAFF
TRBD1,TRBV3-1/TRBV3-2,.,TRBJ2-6,TGTGCCAGCAGCCGCTCCCACAGGGGAAGGCTCTCTGGGGCCAACGTCCTGACTTTC,CASSRSHRGRLSGANVLTF
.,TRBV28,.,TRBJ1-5,TGTGCCAGCACCCTAGGACAAAGCCTCAATCAGCCCCAGCATTTT,CASTLGQSLNQPQHF
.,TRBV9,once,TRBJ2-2,TGTGCCAGCAGCACCTATCCTGCGAGCACCGGGGAGCTGTTTTTT,CASSTYPASTGELFF
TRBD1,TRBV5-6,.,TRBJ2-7,TGTGCCAGCAGCCGGGACAGCTACGAGCAGTACTTC,CASSRDSYEQYF
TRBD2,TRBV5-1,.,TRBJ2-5,TGCGCCAGCAGCTTGGGGGCGCTAGCGGGGGAAGAGACCCAGTACTTC,CASSLGALAGEETQYF
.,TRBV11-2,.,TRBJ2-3,TGTGCCAGCATCCCCGCCCAGCAGGGGCTAGATACGCAGTATTTT,CASIPAQQGLDTQYF
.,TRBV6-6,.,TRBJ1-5,TGTGCCAGCAGGTCCTCTTCTAATCAGCCCCAGCATTTT,CASRSSSNQPQHF
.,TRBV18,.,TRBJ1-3,TGTGCCAGCTCAAAGAGTGGACGGGGCTCTGGAAACACCATATATTTT,CASSKSGRGSGNTIYF
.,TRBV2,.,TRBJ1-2,TGTGCCAGCAGTGAGGAGGAGGATTACTATGGCTACACCTTC,CASSEEEDYYGYTF
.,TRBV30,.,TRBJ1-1,TGTGCCTGGACCCGAGGGGGAACTGAAGCTTTCTTT,CAWTRGGTEAFF
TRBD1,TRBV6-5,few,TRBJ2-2,TGTGCCAGCAGGGGACAGGGAAACACCGGGGAGCTGTTTTTT,CASRGQGNTGELFF
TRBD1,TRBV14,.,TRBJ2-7,TGTGCCAGCAGCCAACTGGACAGGCTGTCCTACGAGCAGTACTTC,CASSQLDRLSYEQYF
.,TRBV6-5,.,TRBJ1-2,TGTGCCAGCTCCCAAGGGGCGCCAAATGATTATGGCTACACCTTC,CASSQGAPNDYGYTF
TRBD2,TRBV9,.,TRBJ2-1,TGTGCCAGCAGCGTTAGCGCGGGGGGGATATATGAGCAGTTCTTC,CASSVSAGGIYEQFF
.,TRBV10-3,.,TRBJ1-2,TGTGCCATCAGTGAACTGGAGGGGCTAGGCTACACCTTC,CAISELEGLGYTF
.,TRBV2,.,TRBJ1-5,TGTGCCAGCAGTGAAATGTTCCGGGTTTTTCTGCCCCAGCATTTT,CASSEMFRVFLPQHF
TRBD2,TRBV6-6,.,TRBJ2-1,TGTGCCAGCAGTCGAGGGCTAGCGGGGGGTTTTGTGGGGAATGAGCAGTTCTTC,CASSRGLAGGFVGNEQFF
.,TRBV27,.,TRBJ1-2,TGTGCCAGCAGTTTAAGGGGGTCCCTCTATGGCTACACCTTC,CASSLRGSLYGYTF
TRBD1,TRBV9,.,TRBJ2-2,TGTGCCAGTAACCGGGACAGGGTGCCCGGGGAGCTGTTTTTT,CASNRDRVPGELFF
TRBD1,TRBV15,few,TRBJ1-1,TGTGCCACCAGGAGGACAGGGGCTCGGAACACTGAAGCTTTCTTT,CATRRTGARNTEAFF
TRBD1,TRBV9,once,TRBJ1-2,TGTGCCAGCAGCGTAGTAACCCAGGGGGGTGGCTACACCTTC,CASSVVTQGGGYTF
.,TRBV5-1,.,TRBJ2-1,TGCGCCAGCAGCTTGGGGCAGGGAAGGAATGAGCAGTTCTTC,CASSLGQGRNEQFF